This is a list of T cell receptor beta chains from one sample in a study of identical twins. From the 5' RACE reads, TCRdb called clonotypes with MiXCR, one entry per CDR3 protein. The table lists roughly 1,500,000 distinct CDR3 sequences, about 32% of them singletons, with about 0.27% in the top ten. Sequenced sample: cord blood. All receptors come from a newborn girl in good health. Each CDR3 is given with its conserved first and last residue. The D gene is left open where the match is weak. Not all rows give a size; the values are once, few, many and, for expanded clones, a class.

TRBJ2-3,TRBD2,TRBV12-3/TRBV12-4,-,TGTGCCAGCAGTTACCTAGCGGGAGGGGCCACAGATACGCAGTATTTT,CASSYLAGGATDTQYF
TRBJ1-5,-,TRBV4-2,-,TGTGCCAGCAGCCAAGTTGCCGGCGGAAGGCAGCCCCAGCATTTT,CASSQVAGGRQPQHF
TRBJ1-6,-,TRBV20-1,-,TGCAGTGCTAGAGCTTTTACTGATCTAAATTCACCCCTCCACTTT,CSARAFTDLNSPLHF
TRBJ2-7,-,TRBV28,many,TGTGCCAGCAGTTTCGTTTTTCAGGTCGTCCCAACCTACGAGCAGTACTTC,CASSFVFQVVPTYEQYF
TRBJ1-2,-,TRBV7-2,few,TGTGCCAGCAGCTTAGATCGGCAGAATGGCTACACCTTC,CASSLDRQNGYTF
TRBJ2-7,-,TRBV25-1,-,TGTGCCAGCAGTGAAGAAGCGTCCTCCTACAATGAGCAGTACTTC,CASSEEASSYNEQYF
TRBJ1-2,-,TRBV10-3,few,TGTGCCATCAGCGCGGACAGTTCGGGCTACACCTTC,CAISADSSGYTF
TRBJ1-4,-,TRBV18,-,TGTGCCAGCTCCCCCGGGGGCAATGAAAAACTGTTTTTT,CASSPGGNEKLFF
TRBJ2-7,TRBD2,TRBV20-1,-,TGCAGTGCTAGAGCGGGTAGCGGGAGCTCCGAGCAGTACTTC,CSARAGSGSSEQYF
TRBJ2-5,-,TRBV6-6,-,TGTGCCAGCAGTAGGATCTTTGGCGGGCAAGAGACCCAGTACTTC,CASSRIFGGQETQYF
TRBJ2-3,TRBD2,TRBV9,-,TGTGCCAGCAGCGTAGCAACTAGCGGGAGGGGTAGCACAGATACGCAGTATTTT,CASSVATSGRGSTDTQYF
TRBJ2-7,-,TRBV4-2,-,TGTGCCAGCAGCCACCAATTTGCTAGCGGAGGGGACAATGAGCAGTACTTC,CASSHQFASGGDNEQYF
TRBJ2-1,TRBD2,TRBV5-5,-,TGTGCCAGCAGCACCAGGACTAGCGGGGGGACCTACAATGAGCAGTTCTTC,CASSTRTSGGTYNEQFF
TRBJ1-2,-,TRBV5-1,few,TGCGCCAGCAGGCTGGATTCTACGCTGTATGGCTACACCTTC,CASRLDSTLYGYTF
TRBJ1-1,-,TRBV3-1,few,TGTGCCAGCAGCCAAGTAAGGGCCCGAGGCACCACTGAAGCTTTCTTT,CASSQVRARGTTEAFF
TRBJ2-5,TRBD2,TRBV12-3/TRBV12-4,-,TGTGCCAGCAGTTCTCAGCGGGATTCCTACAATGAGCAGTACTTC,CASSSQRDSYNEQYF
TRBJ2-3,TRBD1,TRBV10-3,-,TGTGCCATCAGTGAAACAGGGGCAGATACGCGGTATTTT,CAISETGADTRYF
TRBJ1-5,-,TRBV12-3/TRBV12-4,-,TGTGCCAGCAGCCACCGGGGTCCATATAGCAATCAGCCCCAGCATTTT,CASSHRGPYSNQPQHF
TRBJ2-7,-,TRBV6-5,few,TGTGCCAGCGGGAATCCGGGGTCCTCCTACGAGCAGTACTTC,CASGNPGSSYEQYF
TRBJ2-1,-,TRBV7-9,-,TGTGCCAGCAGCCGCGATTTTATTTCCACGTTCTTC,CASSRDFISTFF
TRBJ2-3,-,TRBV10-2,few,TGCGCCAGCAGATTGGGCCTTAGTAGGGTCCCAGATACGCAGTATTTT,CASRLGLSRVPDTQYF
TRBJ1-6,-,TRBV4-1,-,TGCGCCAGCAGCCAACGGGCCGTTAATTCACCCCTCCACTTT,CASSQRAVNSPLHF
TRBJ1-1,TRBD1,TRBV10-3,-,TGTGCCATCAGGGGGACAGGGCCCACTGAAGCTTTCTTT,CAIRGTGPTEAFF
TRBJ1-1,TRBD1,TRBV15,-,TGTGCCACCAGCAGAGAAAAGGACAGGTACACTGAAGCTTTCTTT,CATSREKDRYTEAFF
TRBJ2-1,TRBD1,TRBV20-1,-,TGCAGTGCTAGAGATCTGGGACAGGGGGCTTGGGAGCAGTTCTTC,CSARDLGQGAWEQFF
TRBJ1-4,-,TRBV4-2,-,TGTGCCAGCAGCCAAGGGGTCGGGGTAACTAATGAAAAACTGTTTTTT,CASSQGVGVTNEKLFF
TRBJ1-3,-,TRBV30,-,TGTGCCTGGAGTGTACAACCAGGGCTCGGAAACACCATATATTTT,CAWSVQPGLGNTIYF
TRBJ1-4,-,TRBV7-2,-,TGTGCCAGCAGCTCTTATACAGGCGCAACTAATGAAAAACTGTTTTTT,CASSSYTGATNEKLFF
TRBJ2-3,-,TRBV7-8,-,TGTGCCAGCAGCTTCCTTGCGGGGCCATTGGATACGCAGTATTTT,CASSFLAGPLDTQYF
TRBJ1-2,TRBD1,TRBV6-1,few,TGTGCCAGCAGTGACCAGGACAGGGGGCCCTATGGCTACACCTTC,CASSDQDRGPYGYTF
TRBJ1-4,-,TRBV7-8,few,TGTGCCAGCAGCTTAGCTAAGGTGTTAGGGGAAAAACTGTTTTTT,CASSLAKVLGEKLFF
TRBJ2-7,TRBD2,TRBV4-1,few,TGCGCCAGCAGCCGCGTGGGACTAGCGGGGGGCCTGAGCTACGAGCAGTACTTC,CASSRVGLAGGLSYEQYF
TRBJ1-1,-,TRBV29-1,-,TGCAGCGTCGATCAATTCCAAGGGAACACTGAAGCTTTCTTT,CSVDQFQGNTEAFF
TRBJ1-5,-,TRBV7-2,-,TGTGCCAGCAGCTTAATCGGGGCGGTTAGCAATCAGCCCCAGCATTTT,CASSLIGAVSNQPQHF
TRBJ2-5,TRBD1,TRBV7-2,few,TGTGCCAGCAGCCCGCTACCCGGGACAGGAGAGACCCAGTACTTC,CASSPLPGTGETQYF
TRBJ2-2,TRBD2,TRBV12-3/TRBV12-4,-,TGTGCCAGCATGCGGACTAGGTTCACCGGGGAGCTGTTTTTT,CASMRTRFTGELFF
TRBJ2-5,-,TRBV12-3/TRBV12-4,-,TGTGCCAGCCGTTTTACGGGAGTATCAGAGACCCAGTACTTC,CASRFTGVSETQYF
TRBJ1-2,TRBD1,TRBV4-1,-,TGCGCCAGCAGCCAAGTCCCCCGCGGGACAGGGAACTATGGCTACACCTTC,CASSQVPRGTGNYGYTF
TRBJ2-7,TRBD2,TRBV6-1,-,TGTGCCAGCAAACTACCTAGCGGAGCATACGAGCAGTACTTC,CASKLPSGAYEQYF
TRBJ2-7,TRBD1,TRBV29-1,-,TGCAGCGCCACGACAGGGAGAAACGAGCAGTACTTC,CSATTGRNEQYF
TRBJ2-1,TRBD2,TRBV4-1,few,TGCGCCAGCAGCCAAGGGATTCTAGCGGGAATCTACAATGAGCAGTTCTTC,CASSQGILAGIYNEQFF
TRBJ2-5,-,TRBV27,few,TGTGCCAGCAGTTTAGAGGGGCGCGGTCCCCAGTACTTC,CASSLEGRGPQYF
TRBJ1-2,TRBD1,TRBV6-1,-,TGTGCCAGCAACGGACAGGGGAAAATCAGGGGGCTCTATGGCTACACCTTC,CASNGQGKIRGLYGYTF
TRBJ2-5,TRBD2,TRBV4-2,-,TGTGCCAGCAGCCAAGCACTAGCGGGGGGGCACAATGAGCAGTACTTC,CASSQALAGGHNEQYF
TRBJ2-1,-,TRBV2,-,TGTGCCGCCCGCGGGGGCGAATACAATGAGCAGTTCTTC,CAARGGEYNEQFF
TRBJ1-2,-,TRBV29-1,few,TGCAGCACTCGGGTGGAGGATAACTATGGCTACACCTTC,CSTRVEDNYGYTF
TRBJ2-5,-,TRBV6-2/TRBV6-3,-,TGTGCCAGCGGGGACCAAAGGGAGACCCAGTACTTC,CASGDQRETQYF